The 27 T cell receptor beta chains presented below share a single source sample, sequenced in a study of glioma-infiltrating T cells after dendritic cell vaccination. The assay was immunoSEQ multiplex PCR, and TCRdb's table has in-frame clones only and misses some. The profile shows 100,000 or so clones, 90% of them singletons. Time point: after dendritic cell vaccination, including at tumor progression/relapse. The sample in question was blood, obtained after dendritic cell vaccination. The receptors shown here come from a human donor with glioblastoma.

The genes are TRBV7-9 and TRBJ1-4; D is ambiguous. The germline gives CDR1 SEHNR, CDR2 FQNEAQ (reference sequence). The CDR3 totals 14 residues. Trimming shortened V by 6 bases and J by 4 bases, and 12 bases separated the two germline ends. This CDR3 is CASRPGLINEKLFF. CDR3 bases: TGTGCCAGCAGGCCTGGACTGATTAATGAAAAACTGTTTTTT.

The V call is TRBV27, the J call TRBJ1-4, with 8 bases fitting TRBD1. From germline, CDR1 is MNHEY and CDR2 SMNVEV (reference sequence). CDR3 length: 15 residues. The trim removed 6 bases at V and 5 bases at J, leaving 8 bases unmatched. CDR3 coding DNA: TGTGCCAGCAGATCAATACAGGGGGTAAATGAAAAACTGTTTTTT. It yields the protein CASRSIQGVNEKLFF.

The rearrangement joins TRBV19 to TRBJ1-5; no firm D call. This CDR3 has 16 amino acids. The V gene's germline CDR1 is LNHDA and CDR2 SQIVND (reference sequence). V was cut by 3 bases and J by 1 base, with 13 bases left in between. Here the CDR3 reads CASSMRPSQSNQPQHF. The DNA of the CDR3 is TGTGCCAGTAGTATGAGGCCCAGTCAAAGCAATCAGCCCCAGCATTTT.

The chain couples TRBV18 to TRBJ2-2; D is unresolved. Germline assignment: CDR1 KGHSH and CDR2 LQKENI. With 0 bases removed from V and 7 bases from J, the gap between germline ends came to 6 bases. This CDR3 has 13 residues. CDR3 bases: TGTGCCAGCTCACCACCTTCAGTCGGGGAGCTGTTTTTT. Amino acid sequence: CASSPPSVGELFF.

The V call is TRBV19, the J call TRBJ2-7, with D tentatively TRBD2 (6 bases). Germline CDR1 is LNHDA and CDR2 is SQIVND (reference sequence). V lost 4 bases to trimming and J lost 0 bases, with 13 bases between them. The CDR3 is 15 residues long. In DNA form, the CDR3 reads TGTGCCAGTAGTACACTAGCCCAGTACTCCTACGAGCAGTACTTC. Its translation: CASSTLAQYSYEQYF.

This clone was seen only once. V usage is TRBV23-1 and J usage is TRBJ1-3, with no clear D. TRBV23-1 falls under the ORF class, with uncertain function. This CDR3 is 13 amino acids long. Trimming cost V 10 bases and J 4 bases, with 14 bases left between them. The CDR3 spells CATRPSGGNTIYF. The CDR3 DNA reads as TGCGCCACGCGGCCTTCGGGAGGAAACACCATATATTTT.

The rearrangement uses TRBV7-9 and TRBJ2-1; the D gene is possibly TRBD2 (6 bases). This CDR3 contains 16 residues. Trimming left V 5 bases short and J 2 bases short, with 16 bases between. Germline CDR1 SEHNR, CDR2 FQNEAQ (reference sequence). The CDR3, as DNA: TGTGCCAGCAGCGCCCCACCTAGCGAGACCTACAATGAGCAGTTCTTC. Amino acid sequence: CASSAPPSETYNEQFF.

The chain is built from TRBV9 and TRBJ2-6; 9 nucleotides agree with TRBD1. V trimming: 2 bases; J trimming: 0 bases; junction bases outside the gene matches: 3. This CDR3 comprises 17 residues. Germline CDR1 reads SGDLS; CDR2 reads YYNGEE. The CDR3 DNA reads TGTGCCAGCAGCGTCGGGACAGGGTTCTCTGGGGCCAACGTCCTGACTTTC. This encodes CASSVGTGFSGANVLTF.

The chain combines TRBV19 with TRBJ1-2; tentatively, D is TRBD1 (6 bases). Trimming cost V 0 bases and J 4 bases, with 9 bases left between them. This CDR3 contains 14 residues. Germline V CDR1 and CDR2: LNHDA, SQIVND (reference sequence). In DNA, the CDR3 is TGTGCCAGTAGTATAGACCAGGGGCCCTATGGCTACACCTTC. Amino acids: CASSIDQGPYGYTF.

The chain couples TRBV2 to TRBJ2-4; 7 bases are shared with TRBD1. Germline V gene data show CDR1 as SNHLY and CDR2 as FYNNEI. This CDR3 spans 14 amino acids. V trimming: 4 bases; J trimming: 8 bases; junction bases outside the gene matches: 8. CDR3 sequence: CASSAGTVLHIQYF. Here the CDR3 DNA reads TGTGCCAGCAGTGCCGGGACAGTCCTCCACATTCAGTACTTC.

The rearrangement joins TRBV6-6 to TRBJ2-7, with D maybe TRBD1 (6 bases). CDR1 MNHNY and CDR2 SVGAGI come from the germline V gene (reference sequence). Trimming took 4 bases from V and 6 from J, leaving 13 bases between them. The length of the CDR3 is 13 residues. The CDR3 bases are TGTGCCAGCAGTTCCTACACGGACAGCGAGCAGTACTTC. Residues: CASSSYTDSEQYF.

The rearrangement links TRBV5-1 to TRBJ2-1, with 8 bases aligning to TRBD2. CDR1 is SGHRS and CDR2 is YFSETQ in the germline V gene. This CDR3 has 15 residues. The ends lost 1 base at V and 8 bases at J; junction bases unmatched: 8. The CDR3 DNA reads TGCGCCAGCAGCTTGCAAACGGGAGGGCTCGATGAGCAGTTCTTC. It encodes CASSLQTGGLDEQFF.

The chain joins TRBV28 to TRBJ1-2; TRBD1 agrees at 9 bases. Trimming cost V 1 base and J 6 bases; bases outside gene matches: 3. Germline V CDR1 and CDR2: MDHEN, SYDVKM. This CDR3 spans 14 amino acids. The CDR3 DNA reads TGTGCCAGCAGTTTATCGGACAGGGGAGATGGCTACACCTTC. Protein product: CASSLSDRGDGYTF.

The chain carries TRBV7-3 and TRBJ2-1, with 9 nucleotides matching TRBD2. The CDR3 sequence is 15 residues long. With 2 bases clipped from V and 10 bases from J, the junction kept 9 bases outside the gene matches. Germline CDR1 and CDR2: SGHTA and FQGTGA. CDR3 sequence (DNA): TGTGCCAGCAGCTTAGGGGGACTAGCCGGGGGGGAGCAGTTCTTC. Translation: CASSLGGLAGGEQFF.

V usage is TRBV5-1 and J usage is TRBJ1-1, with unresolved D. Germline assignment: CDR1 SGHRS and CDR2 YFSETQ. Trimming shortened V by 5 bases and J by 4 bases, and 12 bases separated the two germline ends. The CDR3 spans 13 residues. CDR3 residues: CASRELTGTEAFF. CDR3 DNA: TGCGCCAGCAGGGAACTAACGGGCACTGAAGCTTTCTTT. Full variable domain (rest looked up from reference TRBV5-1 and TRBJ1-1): KAGVTQTPRYLIKTRGQQVTLSCSPISGHRSVSWYQQTPGQGLQFLFEYFSETQRNKGNFPGRFSGRQFSNSRSEMNVSTLELGDSALYLCASRELTGTEAFFGQGTRLTVV.

CDR3 amino acids: CASRPAGATVGAFF. CDR3 nucleotides: TGTGCCAGCAGACCTGCAGGGGCCACCGTCGGGGCTTTCTTT. The chain combines TRBV6-1 with TRBJ1-1; the D gene is possibly TRBD1 (6 bases). This CDR3 comprises 14 residues. Germline CDR1 and CDR2: MNHNS and SASEGT. Trimming pared 6 bases from V and 11 bases from J, leaving 22 bases between.

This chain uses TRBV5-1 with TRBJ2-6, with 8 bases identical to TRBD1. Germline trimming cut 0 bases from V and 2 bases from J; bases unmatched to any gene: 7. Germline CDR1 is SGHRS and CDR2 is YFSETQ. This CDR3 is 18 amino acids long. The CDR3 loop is CASSLGDRGSPGANVLTF. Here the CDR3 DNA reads TGCGCCAGCAGCTTGGGCGACAGGGGATCCCCTGGGGCCAACGTCCTGACTTTC.

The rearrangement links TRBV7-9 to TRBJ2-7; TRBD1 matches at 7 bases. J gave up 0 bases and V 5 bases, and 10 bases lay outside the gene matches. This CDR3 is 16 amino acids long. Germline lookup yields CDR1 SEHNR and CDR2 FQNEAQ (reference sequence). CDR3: CASSPSGQVSSYEQYF. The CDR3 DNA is TGTGCCAGCAGCCCCTCTGGACAGGTCAGCTCCTACGAGCAGTACTTC.

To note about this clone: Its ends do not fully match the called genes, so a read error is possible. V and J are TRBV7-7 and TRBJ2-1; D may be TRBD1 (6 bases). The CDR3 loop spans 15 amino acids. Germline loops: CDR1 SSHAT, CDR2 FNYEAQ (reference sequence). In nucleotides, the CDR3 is TGTGCTAGCAGCCCCGGTTGGGACATCTACAATGAGCAGTTCTTC. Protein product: CASSPGWDIYNEQFF.

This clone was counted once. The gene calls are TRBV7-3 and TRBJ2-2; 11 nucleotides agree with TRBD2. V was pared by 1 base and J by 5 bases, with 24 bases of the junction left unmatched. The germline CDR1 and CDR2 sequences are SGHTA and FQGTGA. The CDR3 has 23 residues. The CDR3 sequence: CASSLREVFPLRLAGGVTGELFF. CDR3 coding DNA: TGTGCCAGCAGCTTAAGGGAAGTTTTTCCGTTAAGGTTAGCGGGAGGGGTAACCGGGGAGCTGTTTTTT.

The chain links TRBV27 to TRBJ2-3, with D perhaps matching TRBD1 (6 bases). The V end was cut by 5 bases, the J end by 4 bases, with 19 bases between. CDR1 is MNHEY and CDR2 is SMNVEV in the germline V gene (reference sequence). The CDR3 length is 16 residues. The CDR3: CASSLPRNRAADTQYF. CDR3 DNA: TGTGCCAGCAGTCTCCCTCGGAACAGGGCCGCAGATACGCAGTATTTT.

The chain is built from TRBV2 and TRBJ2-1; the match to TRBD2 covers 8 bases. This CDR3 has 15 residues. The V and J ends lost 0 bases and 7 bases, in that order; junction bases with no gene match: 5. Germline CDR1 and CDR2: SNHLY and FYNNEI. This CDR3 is CASSEAAGVWNEQFF. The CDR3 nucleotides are TGTGCCAGCAGTGAAGCAGCGGGGGTTTGGAATGAGCAGTTCTTC.

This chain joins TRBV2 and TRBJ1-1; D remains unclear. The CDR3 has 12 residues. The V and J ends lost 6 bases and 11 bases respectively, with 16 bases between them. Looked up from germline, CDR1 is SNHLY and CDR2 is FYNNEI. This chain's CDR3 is CASRADSDPAFF. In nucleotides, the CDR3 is TGTGCCAGCAGAGCTGACTCCGACCCGGCTTTCTTT.

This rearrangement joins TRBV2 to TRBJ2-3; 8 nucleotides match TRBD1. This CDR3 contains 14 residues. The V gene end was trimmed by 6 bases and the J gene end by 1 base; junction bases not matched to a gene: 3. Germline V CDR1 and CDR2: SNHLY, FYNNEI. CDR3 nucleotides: TGTGCCAGCAGAATGACAGGGGGCACAGATACGCAGTATTTT. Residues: CASRMTGGTDTQYF.

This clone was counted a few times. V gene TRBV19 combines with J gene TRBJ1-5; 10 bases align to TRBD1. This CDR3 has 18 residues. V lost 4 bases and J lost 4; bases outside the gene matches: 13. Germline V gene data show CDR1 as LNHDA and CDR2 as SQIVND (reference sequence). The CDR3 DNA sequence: TGTGCCAGTAGTACTAAAAACCCGGACAGGGGGTCGAATCAGCCCCAGCATTTT. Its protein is CASSTKNPDRGSNQPQHF.

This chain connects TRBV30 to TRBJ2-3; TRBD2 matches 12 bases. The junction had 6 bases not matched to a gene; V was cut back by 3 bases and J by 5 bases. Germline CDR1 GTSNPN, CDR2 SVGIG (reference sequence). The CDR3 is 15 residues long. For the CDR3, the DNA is TGTGCCTGGAGCCTAGCGGGAGGGTTTCGAGATACGCAGTATTTT. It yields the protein CAWSLAGGFRDTQYF.

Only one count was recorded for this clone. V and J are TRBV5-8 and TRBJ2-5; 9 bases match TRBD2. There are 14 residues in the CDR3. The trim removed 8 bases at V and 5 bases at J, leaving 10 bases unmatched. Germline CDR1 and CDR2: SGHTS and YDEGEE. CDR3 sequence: CASRRSGSKETQYF. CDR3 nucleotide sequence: TGTGCCAGTCGGCGTAGCGGGAGTAAGGAGACCCAGTACTTC. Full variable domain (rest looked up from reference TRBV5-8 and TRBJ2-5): EAGVTQSPTHLIKTRGQQATLRCSPISGHTSVYWYQQALGLGLQFLLWYDEGEERNRGNFPPRFSGRQFPNYSSELNVNALELEDSALYLCASRRSGSKETQYFGPGTRLLVL.